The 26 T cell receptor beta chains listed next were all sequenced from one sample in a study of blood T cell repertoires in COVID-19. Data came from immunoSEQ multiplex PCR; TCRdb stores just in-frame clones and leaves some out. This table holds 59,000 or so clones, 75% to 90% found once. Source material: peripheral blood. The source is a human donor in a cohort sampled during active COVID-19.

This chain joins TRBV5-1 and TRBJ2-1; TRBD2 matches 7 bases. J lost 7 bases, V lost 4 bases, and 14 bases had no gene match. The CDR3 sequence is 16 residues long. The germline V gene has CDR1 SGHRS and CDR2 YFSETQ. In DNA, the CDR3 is TGCGCCAGCAGCCTACCATTAGCGGGTCTGTGGAATGAGCAGTTCTTC. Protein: CASSLPLAGLWNEQFF.

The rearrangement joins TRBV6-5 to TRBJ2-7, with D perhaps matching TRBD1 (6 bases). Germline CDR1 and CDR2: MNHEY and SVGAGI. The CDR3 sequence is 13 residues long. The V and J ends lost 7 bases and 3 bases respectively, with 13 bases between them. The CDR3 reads CASNGQSYYEQYF. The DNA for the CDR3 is TGTGCCAGCAACGGACAGTCTTACTACGAGCAGTACTTC.

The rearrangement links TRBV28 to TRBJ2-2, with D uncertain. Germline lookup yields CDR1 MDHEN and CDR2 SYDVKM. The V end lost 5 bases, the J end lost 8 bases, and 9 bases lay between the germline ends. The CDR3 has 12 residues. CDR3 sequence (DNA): TGTGCCAGCAGTATGAGCCGGGGGGAGCTGTTTTTT. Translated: CASSMSRGELFF.

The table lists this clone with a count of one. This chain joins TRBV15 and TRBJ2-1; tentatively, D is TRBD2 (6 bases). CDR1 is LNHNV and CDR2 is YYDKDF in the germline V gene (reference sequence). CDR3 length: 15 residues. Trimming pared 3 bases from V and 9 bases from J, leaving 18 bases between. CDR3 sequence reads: CATSSDWDGGTEQFF. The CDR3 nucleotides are TGTGCCACCAGCAGTGACTGGGACGGGGGAACTGAGCAGTTCTTC. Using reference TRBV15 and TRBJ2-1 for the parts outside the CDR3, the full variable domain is DAMVIQNPRYQVTQFGKPVTLSCSQTLNHNVMYWYQQKSSQAPKLLFHYYDKDFNNEADTPDNFQSRRPNTSFCFLDIRSPGLGDTAMYLCATSSDWDGGTEQFFGPGTRLTVL.

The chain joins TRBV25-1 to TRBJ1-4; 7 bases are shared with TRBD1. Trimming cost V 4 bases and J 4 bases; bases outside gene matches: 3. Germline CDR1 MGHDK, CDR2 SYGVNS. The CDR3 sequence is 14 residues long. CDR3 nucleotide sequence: TGTGCCAGCAGTGCACAGGGGAGTAATGAAAAACTGTTTTTT. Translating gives CASSAQGSNEKLFF. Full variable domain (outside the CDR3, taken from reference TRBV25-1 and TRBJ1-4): EADIYQTPRYLVIGTGKKITLECSQTMGHDKMYWYQQDPGMELHLIHYSYGVNSTEKGDLSSESTVSRIRTEHFPLTLESARPSHTSQYLCASSAQGSNEKLFFGSGTQLSVL.

The CDR3 sequence is CASSMTGTVNGYTF. The CDR3 nucleotides read TGTGCCAGTAGTATGACCGGGACAGTAAACGGCTACACCTTC. The V gene is TRBV19, the J gene TRBJ1-2, with 7 bases lining up with TRBD1. Germline-derived CDR1 and CDR2 are LNHDA and SQIVND (reference sequence). The CDR3 runs 14 residues. The junction had 9 bases not matched to a gene; V was cut back by 3 bases and J by 8 bases.

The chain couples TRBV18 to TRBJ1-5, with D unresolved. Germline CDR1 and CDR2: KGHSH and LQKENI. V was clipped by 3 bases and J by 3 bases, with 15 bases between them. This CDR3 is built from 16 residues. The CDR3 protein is CASSPEDSPTNQPQHF. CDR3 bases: TGTGCCAGCTCACCCGAGGACTCCCCAACCAATCAGCCCCAGCATTTT.

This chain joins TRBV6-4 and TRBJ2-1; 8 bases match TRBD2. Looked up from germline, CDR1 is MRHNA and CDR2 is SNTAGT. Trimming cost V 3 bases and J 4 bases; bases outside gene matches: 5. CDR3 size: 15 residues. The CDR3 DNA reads TGTGCCAGCAGTGAATCCGGGACTAGGTACAATGAGCAGTTCTTC. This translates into CASSESGTRYNEQFF.

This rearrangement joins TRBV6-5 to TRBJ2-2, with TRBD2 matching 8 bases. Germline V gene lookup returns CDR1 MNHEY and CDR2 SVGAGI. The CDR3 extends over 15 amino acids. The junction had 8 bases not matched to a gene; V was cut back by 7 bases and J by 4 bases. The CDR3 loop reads CASTGGLAGTGELFF. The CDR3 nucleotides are TGTGCCAGCACGGGGGGTCTAGCGGGCACCGGGGAGCTGTTTTTT.

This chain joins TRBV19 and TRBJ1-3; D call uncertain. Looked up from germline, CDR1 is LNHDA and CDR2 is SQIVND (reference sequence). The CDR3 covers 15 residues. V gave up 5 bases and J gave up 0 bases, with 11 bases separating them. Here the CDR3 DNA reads TGTGCCAGTAGTTTCCAGGAAACCTCTGGAAACACCATATATTTT. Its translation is CASSFQETSGNTIYF.

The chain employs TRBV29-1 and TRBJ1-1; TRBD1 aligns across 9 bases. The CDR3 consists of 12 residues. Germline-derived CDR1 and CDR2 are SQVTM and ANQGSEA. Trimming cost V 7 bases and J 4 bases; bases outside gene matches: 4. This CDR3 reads CSGTGGFTEAFF. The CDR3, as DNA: TGCAGCGGTACAGGGGGCTTCACTGAAGCTTTCTTT.

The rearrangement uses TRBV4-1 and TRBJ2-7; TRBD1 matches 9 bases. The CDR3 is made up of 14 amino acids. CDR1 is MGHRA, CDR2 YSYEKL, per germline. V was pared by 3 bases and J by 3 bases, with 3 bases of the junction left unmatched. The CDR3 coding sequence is TGCGCCAGCAGCCACCCGGACAGGGGCTACGAGCAGTACTTC. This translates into CASSHPDRGYEQYF.

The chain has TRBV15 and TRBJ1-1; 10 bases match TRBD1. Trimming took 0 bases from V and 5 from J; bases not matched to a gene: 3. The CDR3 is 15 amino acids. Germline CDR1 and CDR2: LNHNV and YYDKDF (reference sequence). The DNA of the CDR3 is TGTGCCACCAGCAGAGATGGGACAGGGGTAACTGAAGCTTTCTTT. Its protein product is CATSRDGTGVTEAFF.

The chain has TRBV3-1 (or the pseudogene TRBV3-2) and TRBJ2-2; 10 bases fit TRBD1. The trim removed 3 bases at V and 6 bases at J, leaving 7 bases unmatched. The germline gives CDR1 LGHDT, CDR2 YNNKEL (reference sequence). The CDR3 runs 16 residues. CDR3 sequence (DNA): TGTGCCAGCAGCCATTACGGGACAGGGGTATCCGGGGAGCTGTTTTTT. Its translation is CASSHYGTGVSGELFF.

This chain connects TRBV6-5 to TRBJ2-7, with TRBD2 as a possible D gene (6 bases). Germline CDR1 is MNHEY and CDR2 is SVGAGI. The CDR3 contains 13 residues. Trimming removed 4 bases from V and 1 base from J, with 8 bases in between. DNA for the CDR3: TGTGCCAGCAGTTGGGGGGATTCCTACGAGCAGTACGTC. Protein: CASSWGDSYEQYV.

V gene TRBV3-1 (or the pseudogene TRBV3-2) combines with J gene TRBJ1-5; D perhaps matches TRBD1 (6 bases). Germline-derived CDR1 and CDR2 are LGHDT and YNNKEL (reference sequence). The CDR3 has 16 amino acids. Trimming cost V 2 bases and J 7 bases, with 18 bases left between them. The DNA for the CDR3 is TGTGCCAGCAGCCAAAACATAAAGGGGGTACGGCAGCCCCAGCATTTT. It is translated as CASSQNIKGVRQPQHF.

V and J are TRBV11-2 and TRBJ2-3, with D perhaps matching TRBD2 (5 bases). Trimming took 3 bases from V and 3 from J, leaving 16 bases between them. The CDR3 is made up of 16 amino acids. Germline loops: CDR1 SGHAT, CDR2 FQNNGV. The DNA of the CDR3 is TGTGCCAGCAGCTTGAACCCCCCCCCGGGGACAGATACGCAGTATTTT. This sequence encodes CASSLNPPPGTDTQYF.

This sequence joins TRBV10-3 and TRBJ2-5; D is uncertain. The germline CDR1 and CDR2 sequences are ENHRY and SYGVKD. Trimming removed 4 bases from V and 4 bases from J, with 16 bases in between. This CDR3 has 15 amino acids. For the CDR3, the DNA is TGTGCCATCAGTGTAGTGCCTTCGGGTGGAGAGACCCAGTACTTC. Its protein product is CAISVVPSGGETQYF.

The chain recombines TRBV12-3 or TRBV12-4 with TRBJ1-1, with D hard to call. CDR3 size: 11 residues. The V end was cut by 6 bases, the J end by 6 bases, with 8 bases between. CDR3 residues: CASRVGAEAFF. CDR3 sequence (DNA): TGTGCCAGCAGGGTCGGGGCTGAAGCTTTCTTT.

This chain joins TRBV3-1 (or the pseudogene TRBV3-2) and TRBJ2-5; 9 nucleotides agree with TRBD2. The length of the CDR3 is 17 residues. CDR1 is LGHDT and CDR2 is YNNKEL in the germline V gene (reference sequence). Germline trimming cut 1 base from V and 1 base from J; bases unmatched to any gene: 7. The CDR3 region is CASSQGRVAGVQETQYF. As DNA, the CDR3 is TGTGCCAGCAGCCAAGGGAGGGTAGCGGGGGTCCAAGAGACCCAGTACTTC.

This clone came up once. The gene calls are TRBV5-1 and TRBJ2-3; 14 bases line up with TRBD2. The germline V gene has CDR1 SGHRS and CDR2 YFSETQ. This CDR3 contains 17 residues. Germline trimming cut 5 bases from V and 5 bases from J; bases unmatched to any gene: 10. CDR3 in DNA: TGCGCCAGCAGTCCGACGACTAGCGGGGGGGCGGGAGATACGCAGTATTTT. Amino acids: CASSPTTSGGAGDTQYF.

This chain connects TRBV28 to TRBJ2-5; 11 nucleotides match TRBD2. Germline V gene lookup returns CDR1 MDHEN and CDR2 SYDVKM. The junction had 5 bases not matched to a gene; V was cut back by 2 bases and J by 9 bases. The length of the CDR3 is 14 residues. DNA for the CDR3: TGTGCCAGCAGTTTACGGATAGCGGGGGGGGCCCAGTACTTC. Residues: CASSLRIAGGAQYF.

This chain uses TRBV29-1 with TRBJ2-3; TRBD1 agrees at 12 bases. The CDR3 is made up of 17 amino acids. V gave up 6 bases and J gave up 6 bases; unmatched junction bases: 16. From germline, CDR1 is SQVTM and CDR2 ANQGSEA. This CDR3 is CSVDNLPGQGAMDTQYF. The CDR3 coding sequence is TGCAGCGTCGATAACTTACCGGGACAGGGGGCGATGGATACGCAGTATTTT.

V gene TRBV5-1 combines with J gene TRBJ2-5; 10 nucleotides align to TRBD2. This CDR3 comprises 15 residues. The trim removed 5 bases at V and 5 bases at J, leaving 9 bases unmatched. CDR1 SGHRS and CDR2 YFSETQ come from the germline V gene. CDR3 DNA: TGCGCCAGCAGGGCTGAGCTAGCGGGGGTTGAGACCCAGTACTTC. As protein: CASRAELAGVETQYF. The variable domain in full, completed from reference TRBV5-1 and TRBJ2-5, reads KAGVTQTPRYLIKTRGQQVTLSCSPISGHRSVSWYQQTPGQGLQFLFEYFSETQRNKGNFPGRFSGRQFSNSRSEMNVSTLELGDSALYLCASRAELAGVETQYFGPGTRLLVL.

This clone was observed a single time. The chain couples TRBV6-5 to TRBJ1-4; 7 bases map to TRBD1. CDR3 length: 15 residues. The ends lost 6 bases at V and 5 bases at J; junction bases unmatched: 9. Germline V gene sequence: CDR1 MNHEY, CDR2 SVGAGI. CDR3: CASRLSGTDNEKLFF. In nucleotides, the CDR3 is TGTGCCAGCAGACTCTCCGGGACAGACAATGAAAAACTGTTTTTT.

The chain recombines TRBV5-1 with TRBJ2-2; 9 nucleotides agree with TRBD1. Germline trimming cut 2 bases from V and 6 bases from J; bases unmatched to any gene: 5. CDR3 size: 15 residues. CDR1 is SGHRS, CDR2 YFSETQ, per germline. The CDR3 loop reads CASSLTGGGPGELFF. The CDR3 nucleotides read TGCGCCAGCAGCTTAACAGGGGGCGGTCCCGGGGAGCTGTTTTTT.